This T cell receptor beta chain was identified in a study of CXCR3-negative and CXCR3-positive naive CD8 T cells. Study-wide points: The study found more hydrophobic TRB CDR3s in CXCR3-positive naive cells than in CXCR3-negative naive cells.

The CDR3 runs to 15 residues. CDR1 SQVTM and CDR2 ANQGSEA come from the germline V gene. The TRB libraries of cDNA were built by UMI-labeled 5' RACE. With the 5' RACE reads reprocessed, TCRdb shows one record per CDR3 protein and no DNA. This sample's table reports about 120,000 distinct CDR3 sequences. Turning to this clonotype: The target antigen is unknown.

The sequence derives from a human donor in good health. Some clones in this sample may be carry-over from other donors' samples. This chain links TRBV29-1 with TRBJ1-2. Sequenced material: naive CXCR3+ CD8+ T cells from blood. This sample's subset: CD45RO-CCR7+CD27+CD95- naive CD8+ T cells expressing CXCR3 (TNR3+). The CDR3 here is CSVSPSPAGNYGYTF.